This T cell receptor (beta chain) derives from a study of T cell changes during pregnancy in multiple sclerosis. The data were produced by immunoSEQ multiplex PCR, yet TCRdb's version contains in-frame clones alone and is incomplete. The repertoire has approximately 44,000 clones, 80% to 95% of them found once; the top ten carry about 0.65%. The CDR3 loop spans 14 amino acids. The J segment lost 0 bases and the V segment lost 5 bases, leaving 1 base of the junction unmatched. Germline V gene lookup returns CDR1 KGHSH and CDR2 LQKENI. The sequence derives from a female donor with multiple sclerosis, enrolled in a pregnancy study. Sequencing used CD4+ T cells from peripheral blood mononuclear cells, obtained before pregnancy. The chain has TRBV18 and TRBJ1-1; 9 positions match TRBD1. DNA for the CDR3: TGTGCCAGCTCAGGACAGGGGATGAACACTGAAGCTTTCTTT. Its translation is CASSGQGMNTEAFF.